This T cell receptor (beta chain) was sequenced in a study of blood T cell repertoires in COVID-19. In the authors' methods: It was from reference gene primer amplification that nucleated cell counts were estimated. Data came from immunoSEQ multiplex PCR; TCRdb stores just in-frame clones and leaves some out. V, J and clone size are those of that table, while D and trimming were read from the DNA. The repertoire holds more than 150,000 clones, with more than 75% as singletons. The table lists this clone with a count of one. This CDR3 spans 15 amino acids. Germline V gene lookup returns CDR1 SEHNR and CDR2 FQNEAQ (reference sequence). V was pared by 4 bases and J by 5 bases, with 9 bases of the junction left unmatched.

The TCR comes from a man aged 60-69 years who had been exposed to COVID-19. Sample: PBMCs or T cells enriched from blood (not recorded which). This chain connects TRBV7-9 to TRBJ2-3; 7 nucleotides match TRBD2. The CDR3 loop is CASSSASGAGDTQYF. The CDR3, as DNA: TGTGCCAGCAGCTCGGCTAGCGGAGCGGGAGATACGCAGTATTTT.